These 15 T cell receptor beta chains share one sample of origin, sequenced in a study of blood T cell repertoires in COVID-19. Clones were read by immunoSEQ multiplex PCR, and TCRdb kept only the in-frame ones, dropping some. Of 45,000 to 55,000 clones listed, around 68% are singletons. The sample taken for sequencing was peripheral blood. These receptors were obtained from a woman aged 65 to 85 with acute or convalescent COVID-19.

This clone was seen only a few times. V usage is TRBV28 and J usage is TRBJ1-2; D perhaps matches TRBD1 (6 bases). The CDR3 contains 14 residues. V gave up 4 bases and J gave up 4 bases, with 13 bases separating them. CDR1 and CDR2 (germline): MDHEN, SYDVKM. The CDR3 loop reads CASSSPDRSYGYTF. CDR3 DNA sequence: TGTGCCAGCAGTTCCCCGGACAGAAGCTATGGCTACACCTTC.

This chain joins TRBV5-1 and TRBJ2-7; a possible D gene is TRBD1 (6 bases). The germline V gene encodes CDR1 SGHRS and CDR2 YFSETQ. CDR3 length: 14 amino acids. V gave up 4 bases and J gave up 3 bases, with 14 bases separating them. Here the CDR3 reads CASSHPGQHYEQYF. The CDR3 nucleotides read TGCGCCAGCAGCCACCCCGGACAGCACTACGAGCAGTACTTC.

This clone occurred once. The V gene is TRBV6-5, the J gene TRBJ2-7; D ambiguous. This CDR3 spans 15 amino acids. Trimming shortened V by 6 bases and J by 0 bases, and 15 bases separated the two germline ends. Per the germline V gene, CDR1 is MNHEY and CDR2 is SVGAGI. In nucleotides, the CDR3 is TGTGCCAGCAGCCTCGGAGAGTTCAGCTCCTACGAGCAGTACTTC. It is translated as CASSLGEFSSYEQYF.

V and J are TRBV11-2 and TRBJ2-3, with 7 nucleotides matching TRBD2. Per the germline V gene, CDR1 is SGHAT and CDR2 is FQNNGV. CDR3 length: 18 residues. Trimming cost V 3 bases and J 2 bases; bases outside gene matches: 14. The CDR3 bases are TGTGCCAGCAGCTTCCCCCTTTGGCGGGGAGGGGCCACAGATACGCAGTATTTT. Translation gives CASSFPLWRGGATDTQYF.

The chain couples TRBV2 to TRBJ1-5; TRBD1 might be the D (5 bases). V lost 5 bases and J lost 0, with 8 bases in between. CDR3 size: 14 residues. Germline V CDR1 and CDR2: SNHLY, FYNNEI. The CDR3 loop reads CASSRGDSNQPQHF. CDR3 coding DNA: TGTGCCAGCAGTCGGGGGGATAGCAATCAGCCCCAGCATTTT.

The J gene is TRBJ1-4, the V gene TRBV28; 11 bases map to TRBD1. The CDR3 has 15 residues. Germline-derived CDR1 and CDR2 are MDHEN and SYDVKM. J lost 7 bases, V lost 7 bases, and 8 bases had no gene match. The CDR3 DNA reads TGTGCCAGCAACTCAGGGGACAGGGGGGGTGAAAAACTGTTTTTT. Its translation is CASNSGDRGGEKLFF. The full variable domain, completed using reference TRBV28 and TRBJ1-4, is DVKVTQSSRYLVKRTGEKVFLECVQDMDHENMFWYRQDPGLGLRLIYFSYDVKMKEKGDIPEGYSVSREKKERFSLILESASTNQTSMYLCASNSGDRGGEKLFFGSGTQLSVL.

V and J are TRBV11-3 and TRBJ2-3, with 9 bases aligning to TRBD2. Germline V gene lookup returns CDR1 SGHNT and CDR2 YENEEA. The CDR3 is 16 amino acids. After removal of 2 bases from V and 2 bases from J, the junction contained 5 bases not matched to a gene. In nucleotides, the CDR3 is TGTGCCAGCAGCTTAAGTCTAGCGGGGACCACAGATACGCAGTATTTT. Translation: CASSLSLAGTTDTQYF.

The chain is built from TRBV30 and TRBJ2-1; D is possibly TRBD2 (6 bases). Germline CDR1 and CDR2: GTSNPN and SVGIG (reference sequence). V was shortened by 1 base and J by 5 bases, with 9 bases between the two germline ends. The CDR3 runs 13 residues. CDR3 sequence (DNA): TGTGCCTGGAGTGCCTTAGCGGACAATGAGCAGTTCTTC. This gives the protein CAWSALADNEQFF.

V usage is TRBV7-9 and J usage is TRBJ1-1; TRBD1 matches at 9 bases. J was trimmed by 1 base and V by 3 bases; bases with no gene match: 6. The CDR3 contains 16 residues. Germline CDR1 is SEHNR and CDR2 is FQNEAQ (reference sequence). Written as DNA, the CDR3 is TGTGCCAGCAGCTTGACAGGGGGGCGGAGGAACACTGAAGCTTTCTTT. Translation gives CASSLTGGRRNTEAFF.

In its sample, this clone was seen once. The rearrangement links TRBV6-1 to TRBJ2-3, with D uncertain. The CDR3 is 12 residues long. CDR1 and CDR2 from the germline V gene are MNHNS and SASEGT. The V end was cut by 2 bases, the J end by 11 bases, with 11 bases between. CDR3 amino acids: CASSEQYNEQYF. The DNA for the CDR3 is TGTGCCAGCAGTGAACAGTACAATGAGCAGTATTTT.

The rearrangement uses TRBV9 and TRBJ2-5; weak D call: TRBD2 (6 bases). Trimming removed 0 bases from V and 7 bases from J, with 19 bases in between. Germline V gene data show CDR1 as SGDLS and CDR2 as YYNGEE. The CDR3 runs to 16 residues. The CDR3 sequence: CASSVGWRGGPGTQYF. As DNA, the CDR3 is TGTGCCAGCAGCGTAGGGTGGCGGGGCGGCCCGGGGACCCAGTACTTC. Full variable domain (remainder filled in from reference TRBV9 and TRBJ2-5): DSGVTQTPKHLITATGQRVTLRCSPRSGDLSVYWYQQSLDQGLQFLIQYYNGEERAKGNILERFSAQQFPDLHSELNLSSLELGDSALYFCASSVGWRGGPGTQYFGPGTRLLVL.

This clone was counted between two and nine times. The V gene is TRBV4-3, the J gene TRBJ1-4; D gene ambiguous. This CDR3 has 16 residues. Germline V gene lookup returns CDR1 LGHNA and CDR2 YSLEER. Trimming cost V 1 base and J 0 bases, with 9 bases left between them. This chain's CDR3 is CASSQGAGSTNEKLFF. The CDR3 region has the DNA TGCGCCAGCAGCCAAGGGGCAGGTTCAACTAATGAAAAACTGTTTTTT.

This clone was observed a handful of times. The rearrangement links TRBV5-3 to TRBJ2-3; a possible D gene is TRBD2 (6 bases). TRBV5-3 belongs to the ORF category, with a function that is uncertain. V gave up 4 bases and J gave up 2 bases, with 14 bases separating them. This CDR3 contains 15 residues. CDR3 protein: CARSLPGLHTDTQYF. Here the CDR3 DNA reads TGTGCCAGAAGCCTACCGGGACTCCACACAGATACGCAGTATTTT.

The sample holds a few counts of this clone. Here the CDR3 DNA reads TGTGCCAGCAGTCTTACGACGGGAACTGAAGCTTTCTTT. It specifies CASSLTTGTEAFF. This rearrangement joins TRBV6-2 or TRBV6-3 to TRBJ1-1; no clear D gene. The ends were cut back, 5 bases at V and 5 bases at J, with 12 bases in the middle. Germline V gives CDR1 MNHEY, CDR2 SVGEGT. The CDR3 totals 13 residues.

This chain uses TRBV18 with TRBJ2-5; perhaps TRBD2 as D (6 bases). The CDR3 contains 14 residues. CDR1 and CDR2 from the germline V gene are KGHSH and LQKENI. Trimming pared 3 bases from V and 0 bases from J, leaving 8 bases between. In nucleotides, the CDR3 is TGTGCCAGCTCACCGCGGGACTACCAAGAGACCCAGTACTTC. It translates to CASSPRDYQETQYF. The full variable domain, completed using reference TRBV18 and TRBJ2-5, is NAGVMQNPRHLVRRRGQEARLRCSPMKGHSHVYWYRQLPEEGLKFMVYLQKENIIDESGMPKERFSAEFPKEGPSILRIQQVVRGDSAAYFCASSPRDYQETQYFGPGTRLLVL.